The TCR beta chain described here comes from a study of blood T cell repertoires in COVID-19. In the study overall: The United States, Italy and Spain were the sources of the acute and convalescent COVID-19 samples. Sample material is recorded as cDNA or gDNA derived from T cells, B-cell-depleted T cells, or PBMCs.

Assay used: immunoSEQ multiplex PCR; TCRdb lists only in-frame clones, some missing. The sample has around 250,000 clones, around 90% seen once. The study recruited people aged roughly 18 to 89 years across some 23 US areas. The V end was cut by 0 bases, the J end by 2 bases, with 10 bases between. This CDR3 has 16 amino acids. CDR1 and CDR2 (germline): SGHVS, FNYEAQ. The clonotype originates from a woman aged 50 to 65 who had recovered from COVID-19. The rearrangement uses TRBV7-6 and TRBJ2-2, with D possibly being TRBD1 (5 bases). The sequencing input was PBMCs or T cells enriched from blood (not recorded which). The chain's CDR3 is CASSLAQALNTGELFF. The CDR3 DNA reads as TGTGCCAGCAGCTTAGCACAGGCCCTAAACACCGGGGAGCTGTTTTTT.